The 32 T cell receptor beta chains presented below share a single source sample, sequenced in a study of blood T cell repertoires in COVID-19. Data came from immunoSEQ multiplex PCR; TCRdb stores just in-frame clones and leaves some out. The sample consists of over 120,000 clones, about 76% of them appearing once. The sequencing sample was made of peripheral blood. All receptors come from a human donor in a cohort sampled during active COVID-19.

The CDR3 bases are TGTGCCAGCAGAAAGGACAGAGACTATAAGGCTTTCTTT. Protein: CASRKDRDYKAFF. The V and J genes are TRBV27 and TRBJ1-1, with D possibly TRBD1 on 6 matching bases. Germline assignment: CDR1 MNHEY and CDR2 SMNVEV (reference sequence). The V end was cut by 6 bases, the J end by 11 bases, with 19 bases between. The CDR3 runs 13 residues.

This rearrangement joins TRBV11-3 to TRBJ1-3; tentatively, D is TRBD1 (5 bases). Per germline, CDR1 SGHNT and CDR2 YENEEA. This CDR3 is built from 16 residues. V was pared by 5 bases and J by 0 bases, with 14 bases between. CDR3 DNA sequence: TGTGCCAGCAGCCCGTTACAGGACGACTCTGGAAACACCATATATTTT. It specifies CASSPLQDDSGNTIYF.

This chain connects TRBV7-2 to TRBJ2-1; 8 bases agree with TRBD2. V dropped 4 bases and J dropped 15; count of bases not matched to a gene: 11. Germline loops: CDR1 SGHTA, CDR2 FQGNSA. The CDR3 is 13 residues long. CDR3 DNA sequence: TGTGCCAGCAGCTCGGGGACTAGTCGGGCAAGGTTCTTC. Translation gives CASSSGTSRARFF.

The chain links TRBV28 to TRBJ2-3, with TRBD2 identical over 10 bases. V lost 3 bases to trimming and J lost 4 bases; unmatched junction nucleotides: 10. Looked up from germline, CDR1 is MDHEN and CDR2 is SYDVKM. The CDR3 is made up of 17 amino acids. CDR3 protein: CASSFFPLAGKSDTQYF. In nucleotides, the CDR3 is TGTGCCAGCAGTTTCTTTCCACTAGCGGGAAAATCAGATACGCAGTATTTT.

This chain joins TRBV28 and TRBJ1-5; D perhaps matches TRBD1 (5 bases). Between the trimmed V and J ends, which lost 7 bases and 2 bases, there was a span of 15 bases. The CDR3 is made up of 15 amino acids. The V gene's germline CDR1 is MDHEN and CDR2 SYDVKM. The CDR3 DNA reads TGTGCCAGCATGAAGAGAAGGGGCGGCAATCAGCCCCAGCATTTT. It is translated as CASMKRRGGNQPQHF.

Only one count was recorded for this clone. The V call is TRBV28, the J call TRBJ2-3, with 13 bases that match TRBD2. Germline loops: CDR1 MDHEN, CDR2 SYDVKM. The CDR3 runs to 14 residues. The J segment lost 11 bases and the V segment lost 6 bases, leaving 8 bases of the junction unmatched. In DNA form, the CDR3 reads TGTGCCAGCAGGAACGGACTAGCGGGAGCCCAGCAGTATTTT. The encoded protein is CASRNGLAGAQQYF. Using reference TRBV28 and TRBJ2-3 for the parts outside the CDR3, the full variable domain is DVKVTQSSRYLVKRTGEKVFLECVQDMDHENMFWYRQDPGLGLRLIYFSYDVKMKEKGDIPEGYSVSREKKERFSLILESASTNQTSMYLCASRNGLAGAQQYFGPGTRLTVL.

The chain is built from TRBV11-1 and TRBJ1-1; no firm D call. Germline V gene data show CDR1 as SGHAT and CDR2 as FQDESV (reference sequence). V was pared by 2 bases and J by 1 base, with 8 bases between. The CDR3 runs 14 residues. The CDR3 protein is CASSLQHKNTEAFF. The CDR3, as DNA: TGTGCCAGCAGCTTACAACATAAGAACACTGAAGCTTTCTTT.

This chain connects TRBV3-1 (or the pseudogene TRBV3-2) to TRBJ2-7; the match to TRBD1 covers 7 bases. With 10 bases clipped from V and 2 bases from J, the junction kept 2 bases outside the gene matches. Germline CDR1 is LGHDT and CDR2 is YNNKEL (reference sequence). This CDR3 has 11 amino acids. CDR3 residues: CATQGAYEQYF. In DNA, the CDR3 is TGTGCCACCCAGGGGGCCTACGAGCAGTACTTC.

V usage is TRBV29-1 and J usage is TRBJ2-5; weak D call: TRBD2 (5 bases). V lost 1 base, J lost 5 bases, and 14 bases lay in between. Germline assignment: CDR1 SQVTM and CDR2 ANQGSEA. This CDR3 spans 14 amino acids. The DNA of the CDR3 is TGCAGCGTTGAAGGTGGACTGAGGAGCGAGACCCAGTACTTC. Translated, it gives CSVEGGLRSETQYF.

The V call is TRBV5-6, the J call TRBJ2-7; maybe TRBD2 (6 bases). Germline CDR1 is SGHDT and CDR2 is YYEEEE. The CDR3 runs 14 residues. V was pared by 0 bases and J by 7 bases, with 14 bases between. The CDR3 DNA is TGTGCCAGCAGCTTGGGTACTAGCTTGGTGGAGCAGTACTTC. Protein sequence: CASSLGTSLVEQYF.

The rearrangement uses TRBV7-2 and TRBJ2-1, with 8 bases fitting TRBD2. CDR3 length equals 16 residues. Germline V gives CDR1 SGHTA, CDR2 FQGNSA. V trimming: 5 bases; J trimming: 9 bases; junction bases outside the gene matches: 15. This chain's CDR3 is CASSHQTRGGVGEQFF. CDR3 coding DNA: TGTGCCAGCAGCCACCAAACCCGGGGGGGGGTAGGTGAGCAGTTCTTC. The variable domain in full, completed from reference TRBV7-2 and TRBJ2-1, reads GAGVSQSPSNKVTEKGKDVELRCDPISGHTALYWYRQSLGQGLEFLIYFQGNSAPDKSGLPSDRFSAERTGGSVSTLTIQRTQQEDSAVYLCASSHQTRGGVGEQFFGPGTRLTVL.

J is TRBJ2-3 and V is TRBV3-1 (or the pseudogene TRBV3-2); D gene uncertain. CDR3 length equals 13 residues. In germline, CDR1 is LGHDT, CDR2 YNNKEL (reference sequence). Trimming shortened V by 1 base and J by 6 bases, and 8 bases separated the two germline ends. The CDR3 sequence: CASSQVVADTQYF. The CDR3 nucleotides are TGTGCCAGCAGCCAAGTCGTTGCGGATACGCAGTATTTT.

The sample holds a few counts of this clone. The genes are TRBV11-2 and TRBJ1-4, with 8 positions matching TRBD1. Trimming cost V 5 bases and J 5 bases; bases outside gene matches: 1. In germline, CDR1 is SGHAT, CDR2 FQNNGV. CDR3 length equals 13 residues. In nucleotides, the CDR3 is TGTGCCAGCAGCGGGGACAGGAATGAAAAACTGTTTTTT. Translation: CASSGDRNEKLFF.

The rearrangement joins TRBV6-2 or TRBV6-3 to TRBJ2-3, with TRBD2 matching 9 bases. The CDR3 is made up of 17 amino acids. Unmatched junction bases numbered 16, after V lost 7 bases and J lost 5 bases. Germline V gives CDR1 MNHEY, CDR2 SVGEGT. DNA of the CDR3: TGTGCCAGCACCCCGTGGCGGGAGGGCCCCGCAGGAGATACGCAGTATTTT. It specifies CASTPWREGPAGDTQYF.

The chain employs TRBV6-2 or TRBV6-3 and TRBJ2-3; 10 nucleotides line up with TRBD2. The CDR3 covers 14 residues. CDR1 is MNHEY and CDR2 is SVGEGT in the germline V gene. The V and J ends lost 6 bases and 3 bases, in that order; junction bases with no gene match: 3. The CDR3 region is CASSTSGKTDTQYF. DNA of the CDR3: TGTGCCAGCAGCACTAGCGGGAAAACAGATACGCAGTATTTT.

CDR3 sequence: CASSIAGGYGNQPQHF. The CDR3, as DNA: TGTGCCAGTAGTATAGCGGGGGGGTATGGCAATCAGCCCCAGCATTTT. This rearrangement joins TRBV19 to TRBJ1-5, with D possibly matching TRBD1 (5 bases). Germline V gene data show CDR1 as LNHDA and CDR2 as SQIVND (reference sequence). Trimming took 1 base from V and 2 from J, leaving 12 bases between them. This CDR3 is 16 amino acids long.

The chain is built from TRBV7-2 and TRBJ2-7, with D possibly TRBD2 on 6 matching bases. This CDR3 has 12 residues. With 4 bases removed from V and 7 bases from J, the gap between germline ends came to 11 bases. Germline V gene lookup returns CDR1 SGHTA and CDR2 FQGNSA. The CDR3, as DNA: TGTGCCAGCAGCTCTTTTGGGGGGGAGCAGTACTTC. Protein product: CASSSFGGEQYF.

This rearrangement joins TRBV5-5 to TRBJ2-2; D perhaps matches TRBD1 (7 bases). The CDR3 covers 16 residues. Trimming shortened V by 3 bases and J by 0 bases, and 12 bases separated the two germline ends. From germline, CDR1 is SGHKS and CDR2 YYEKEE (reference sequence). The CDR3 loop is CASSSAGQSNTGELFF. CDR3 nucleotides: TGTGCCAGCAGCTCGGCGGGACAGTCGAACACCGGGGAGCTGTTTTTT.

DNA of the CDR3: TGTGCCAGCAGCTTCGCGGACAGGGTGAACACTGAAGCTTTCTTT. Translation gives CASSFADRVNTEAFF. The chain carries TRBV5-5 and TRBJ1-1; the match to TRBD1 covers 8 bases. Germline lookup yields CDR1 SGHKS and CDR2 YYEKEE (reference sequence). The J segment lost 0 bases and the V segment lost 2 bases, leaving 3 bases of the junction unmatched. The length of the CDR3 is 15 residues. Supplemented by reference TRBV5-5 and TRBJ1-1, the full variable domain reads DAGVTQSPTHLIKTRGQQVTLRCSPISGHKSVSWYQQVLGQGPQFIFQYYEKEERGRGNFPDRFSARQFPNYSSELNVNALLLGDSALYLCASSFADRVNTEAFFGQGTRLTVV.

This sequence joins TRBV3-1 (or the pseudogene TRBV3-2) and TRBJ2-3; D might be TRBD2 (7 bases). The CDR3 sequence is 17 residues long. Germline values: CDR1 LGHDT, CDR2 YNNKEL (reference sequence). V lost 2 bases to trimming and J lost 3 bases, with 18 bases between them. CDR3: CASSQRGAGVRTDTQYF. The CDR3 DNA is TGTGCCAGCAGCCAAAGGGGGGCGGGGGTTAGGACAGATACGCAGTATTTT.

The genes are TRBV27 and TRBJ2-7, with 8 nucleotides matching TRBD1. The CDR3 loop spans 16 amino acids. Germline CDR1 and CDR2: MNHEY and SMNVEV (reference sequence). V lost 2 bases to trimming and J lost 3 bases; unmatched junction nucleotides: 9. The CDR3 region has the DNA TGTGCCAGCAGTTTAAAGCCAGGGGGCCGATACTACGAGCAGTACTTC. Protein product: CASSLKPGGRYYEQYF.

The CDR3: CASSLLRENEQYF. The CDR3 coding sequence is TGCGCCAGCAGCCTTCTCAGGGAAAACGAGCAGTACTTC. This sequence joins TRBV5-1 and TRBJ2-7; the D gene is possibly TRBD1 (5 bases). Germline V CDR1 and CDR2: SGHRS, YFSETQ. Deletions cut 4 bases from V and 5 bases from J, with 13 bases between. The CDR3 has 13 residues. Using reference TRBV5-1 and TRBJ2-7 for the parts outside the CDR3, the full variable domain is KAGVTQTPRYLIKTRGQQVTLSCSPISGHRSVSWYQQTPGQGLQFLFEYFSETQRNKGNFPGRFSGRQFSNSRSEMNVSTLELGDSALYLCASSLLRENEQYFGPGTRLTVT.

The chain recombines TRBV24-1 with TRBJ2-5; TRBD1 agrees at 10 bases. The V segment lost 2 bases and the J segment 7 bases; nucleotides outside the gene matches: 12. Germline assignment: CDR1 KGHDR and CDR2 SFDVKD. The CDR3 totals 17 residues. CDR3 protein: CATSDSTGGRSGVTQYF. DNA for the CDR3: TGTGCCACCAGTGATTCGACAGGGGGCCGATCGGGTGTGACCCAGTACTTC.

This clone was found once. The chain carries TRBV18 and TRBJ1-2; 8 nucleotides agree with TRBD1. The V and J ends lost 1 base and 3 bases, in that order; junction bases with no gene match: 7. The germline V gene encodes CDR1 KGHSH and CDR2 LQKENI. CDR3 size: 16 residues. In DNA, the CDR3 is TGTGCCAGCTCACCACGCCGGACAGGGACAGACTATGGCTACACCTTC. Amino acid sequence: CASSPRRTGTDYGYTF.

The rearrangement links TRBV5-1 to TRBJ1-5, with D perhaps TRBD1 (5 bases). Germline-derived CDR1 and CDR2 are SGHRS and YFSETQ. With 0 bases removed from V and 3 bases from J, the gap between germline ends came to 13 bases. The CDR3 is made up of 16 amino acids. The DNA for the CDR3 is TGCGCCAGCAGCTTGGAGGGCAGGGCACCCAATCAGCCCCAGCATTTT. The encoded protein is CASSLEGRAPNQPQHF. Using reference TRBV5-1 and TRBJ1-5 for the parts outside the CDR3, the full variable domain is KAGVTQTPRYLIKTRGQQVTLSCSPISGHRSVSWYQQTPGQGLQFLFEYFSETQRNKGNFPGRFSGRQFSNSRSEMNVSTLELGDSALYLCASSLEGRAPNQPQHFGDGTRLSIL.

J is TRBJ2-1 and V is TRBV27; TRBD2 matches at 9 bases. Germline V CDR1 and CDR2: MNHEY, SMNVEV (reference sequence). The CDR3 extends over 16 amino acids. Germline trimming cut 5 bases from V and 0 bases from J; bases unmatched to any gene: 5. CDR3 loop: CASSPYSGSSYNEQFF. The CDR3 nucleotides are TGTGCCAGCAGTCCCTATAGCGGGAGCTCCTACAATGAGCAGTTCTTC.

The chain couples TRBV6-5 to TRBJ1-3; TRBD1 might be the D (5 bases). Trimming took 6 bases from V and 2 from J, leaving 8 bases between them. This CDR3 region has 13 residues. The germline V gene has CDR1 MNHEY and CDR2 SVGAGI. The CDR3 protein is CASRSTAGNTIYF. The CDR3 DNA reads TGTGCCAGCAGGTCGACAGCTGGAAACACCATATATTTT.

The V and J genes are TRBV7-9 and TRBJ2-7, with unresolved D. The CDR3 length is 11 residues. The germline V and J ends were trimmed by 5 bases and 4 bases, with 6 bases remaining between them. Germline assignment: CDR1 SEHNR and CDR2 FQNEAQ (reference sequence). The CDR3 DNA follows: TGTGCCAGCAGCCACCTATACGAGCAGTACTTC. Translation: CASSHLYEQYF.

This rearrangement joins TRBV3-1 (or the pseudogene TRBV3-2) to TRBJ2-7, with 13 bases matching TRBD2. Germline V CDR1 and CDR2: LGHDT, YNNKEL (reference sequence). The CDR3 covers 18 residues. J lost 3 bases, V lost 0 bases, and 8 bases had no gene match. The CDR3 region is CASSQDPAGTSGIYEQYF. CDR3 bases: TGTGCCAGCAGCCAAGACCCCGCGGGGACTAGCGGGATCTACGAGCAGTACTTC.

The genes are TRBV4-3 and TRBJ2-7, with a possible D match to TRBD2 (5 bases). Trimming took 0 bases from V and 4 from J, leaving 16 bases between them. The length of the CDR3 is 16 residues. Germline V CDR1 and CDR2: LGHNA, YSLEER. Written as DNA, the CDR3 is TGCGCCAGCAGCCAAGATAATGCGGGTATTTCTTACGAGCAGTACTTC. Its protein is CASSQDNAGISYEQYF.

The V and J genes are TRBV11-1 and TRBJ2-7; D uncertain. The V and J ends lost 5 bases and 4 bases respectively, with 6 bases between them. Germline CDR1 is SGHAT and CDR2 is FQDESV (reference sequence). The CDR3 length is 11 residues. In DNA, the CDR3 is TGTGCCAGCAGCGCACAGTACGAGCAGTACTTC. Residues: CASSAQYEQYF.

The chain employs TRBV4-3 and TRBJ2-1; 8 nucleotides match TRBD1. The CDR3 length is 20 residues. Germline V gene sequence: CDR1 LGHNA, CDR2 YSLEER. V lost 1 base and J lost 0; bases outside the gene matches: 14. CDR3 loop: CASSQARQGRFGSSYNEQFF. The CDR3, as DNA: TGCGCCAGCAGCCAAGCTCGACAGGGGAGGTTCGGAAGCTCCTACAATGAGCAGTTCTTC.